These T cell receptor beta chains were read from a single sample in a study of blood T cell repertoires in COVID-19. TCRdb keeps only in-frame clones here, not all; method: immunoSEQ multiplex PCR. The table has more than 110,000 clones, 75% to 80% seen once. Material for sequencing was peripheral blood. These receptors were taken from a woman in her 50s with active or convalescent COVID-19. CDR3s leave out the opening cysteine and the closing phenylalanine or tryptophan.

j_call,v_call,cdr3_length,cdr3_aa
TRBJ2-2,TRBV19,11,ASILTGTGELF
TRBJ2-2,TRBV9,13,ASSVEAGNTGELF
TRBJ1-5,TRBV7-2,13,ASSLDRRFNQPQH
TRBJ1-2,TRBV4-3,14,ASSQDPGTGVGGYT
TRBJ2-7,TRBV2,13,ASRGRTGPPYEQY
TRBJ1-1,TRBV7-2,10,ASSPRGTEAF
TRBJ1-1,TRBV6-6,14,ASIQIAQGARTEAF
TRBJ2-3,TRBV19,14,ASRSLAGGRTDTQY
TRBJ1-1,TRBV28,12,ASSVGDMNTEAF
TRBJ2-5,TRBV3-1/TRBV3-2,12,ASSQSTGLETQY
TRBJ2-1,TRBV6-2/TRBV6-3,17,ASSAMGTSGGGSYNEQF
TRBJ1-6,TRBV4-2,12,ASSQAQMNSPLH
TRBJ1-3,TRBV18,14,ASSPGTGGTGNTIY
TRBJ2-1,TRBV7-6,15,ASSLDARGGSYNEQF
TRBJ2-7,TRBV9,13,ASSVGGHSSYEQY
TRBJ2-3,TRBV7-3,12,ASSLVAGADTQY
TRBJ2-1,TRBV6-2/TRBV6-3,13,ASSWEGGAYNEQF
TRBJ2-1,TRBV2,12,ASKASGGPDEQF
TRBJ1-2,TRBV4-2,13,ASSQDDRAGHGYT
TRBJ2-7,TRBV30,11,AWSGSRNYEQY
TRBJ1-5,TRBV11-3,14,ASSLEGADRNQPQH
TRBJ1-2,TRBV29-1,13,SAGRPGQGIGGYT
TRBJ1-5,TRBV27,15,ASSFSGEQGSNQPQH
TRBJ2-7,TRBV6-6,12,ASSYDRASYEQY